The TCR beta chain under discussion was sequenced for a study of shared clonotypes between healthy human individuals. Overall study results and limits: Sampling included only blood; tissue repertoires likely differ.

As regards this clone: Antigen unknown.

CDR3 size: 15 residues. Unmatched junction bases numbered 8, after V lost 3 bases and J lost 5 bases. CDR1 and CDR2 (germline): SEHNR, FQNEAQ (reference sequence). TCRdb's copy holds only in-frame clones and misses some; the assay was immunoSEQ multiplex PCR. The sample carries roughly 2,300,000 clones, 85% to 95% recorded once. The sample was naive CD4+ T cells from PBMCs. Subset specified: CD45RA+ positively selected. The chain uses TRBV7-9 and TRBJ2-5; TRBD1 matches at 8 bases. The TCR comes from a young man in good health. Some clones in this sample may be carry-over from other donors' samples. The CDR3 nucleotides are TGTGCCAGCAGCTTGGGCAGGGGGCGGGTGGAGACCCAGTACTTC. The encoded protein is CASSLGRGRVETQYF.